These 6 T cell receptor beta chains share one sample of origin, sequenced in a study of blood T cell repertoires in COVID-19. Repertoires were generated with immunoSEQ multiplex PCR, while TCRdb's copy carries only in-frame clones and drops some. This table has 400,000 or so clones, 70% to 90% appearing once. Sequencing was done on a sample of peripheral blood. The receptors here all came from a woman aged 40 to 50 with COVID-19, enrolled during active disease.

The chain recombines TRBV27 with TRBJ2-5; a possible D gene is TRBD1 (5 bases). CDR1 MNHEY and CDR2 SMNVEV come from the germline V gene (reference sequence). The V gene lost 3 bases and the J gene lost 5 bases, with 10 bases spanning the gap. The CDR3 contains 13 residues. The CDR3 DNA follows: TGTGCCAGCAGTTTCAGGGAAACGGAGACCCAGTACTTC. The encoded protein is CASSFRETETQYF.

Comments on this clone: Other DNA sequences in this specimen translate into the identical CDR3. This chain links TRBV30 with TRBJ2-7; 11 bases are a match to TRBD2. This CDR3 comprises 15 residues. Germline CDR1 and CDR2: GTSNPN and SVGIG (reference sequence). Trimming at V came to 0 bases and at J to 3 bases, leaving 4 bases not matched to a gene. Here the CDR3 reads CAWSVGLAGGYEQYF. In DNA form, the CDR3 reads TGTGCCTGGAGTGTAGGGCTAGCGGGAGGCTACGAGCAGTACTTC.

This rearrangement joins TRBV2 to TRBJ1-2, with TRBD1 matching over 7 bases. V lost 2 bases to trimming and J lost 5 bases; unmatched junction nucleotides: 8. The germline gives CDR1 SNHLY, CDR2 FYNNEI. The CDR3 runs to 15 residues. As DNA, the CDR3 is TGTGCCAGCAGTGAACTTCCAACAGGGGTTTATGGCTACACCTTC. Translation: CASSELPTGVYGYTF.

The chain links TRBV19 to TRBJ2-1, with 9 bases lining up with TRBD2. Germline lookup yields CDR1 LNHDA and CDR2 SQIVND (reference sequence). The CDR3 is 16 residues long. Trimming removed 3 bases from V and 11 bases from J; junction bases left unmatched: 14. The CDR3, as DNA: TGTGCCAGTAGTATCATGGCTAGCGGGACATCTAGAAAGCAGTTCTTC. Its translation: CASSIMASGTSRKQFF.

This chain uses TRBV29-1 with TRBJ1-2; D gene uncertain. Trimming removed 4 bases at V and 2 bases at J, with 8 bases between. This CDR3 contains 12 residues. Germline V lookup: CDR1 SQVTM, CDR2 ANQGSEA. In DNA, the CDR3 is TGCAGCGTTGGCAGACTCAACTATGGCTACACCTTC. This translates into CSVGRLNYGYTF.

V gene TRBV6-2 or TRBV6-3 combines with J gene TRBJ1-2; D may be TRBD1 (6 bases). Between the trimmed V and J ends, which lost 5 bases and 7 bases, there was a span of 17 bases. Germline CDR1 is MNHEY and CDR2 is SVGEGT. The CDR3 spans 14 residues. Here the CDR3 reads CASSPRPGVGGYTF. CDR3 DNA sequence: TGTGCCAGCAGTCCCCGTCCAGGGGTCGGTGGCTACACCTTC.